Below, one T cell receptor beta chain is given with its context. This entry comes from a study of blood T cells in healthy people across ages. A second PCR of roughly 7 to 11 cycles used a sample-barcoded 5' primer and a J-beta primer mix. Every cDNA molecule bore a tag from a template-switch adaptor containing 12 random nucleotides. A single record per CDR3 protein comes from TCRdb applying MiXCR to the 5' RACE reads. The profile shows around 990,000 distinct CDR3 sequences, 20% to 25% of them singletons. This sample was shared with a second study, whose subject was T cells of mothers and their children. This second study notes: M1S, a second-PCR primer, added sample barcodes and 2-4 random nucleotides.

The TCR sequence derives from a girl aged 2 to 9 in good health. Sequenced: blood.

CDR3 sequence reads: CATSGTLRGSSGGYTF. The CDR3 bases are TGTGCCACCTCAGGGACTTTACGCGGATCTTCCGGTGGCTACACCTTC. This chain links TRBV28 with TRBJ1-2; the D gene is possibly TRBD1 (5 bases). CDR3 size: 16 residues. Trimming cost V 10 bases and J 7 bases, with 28 bases left between them. The germline V gene encodes CDR1 MDHEN and CDR2 SYDVKM.